This TCR beta chain appears in the sequencing data of a study of blood T cell repertoires in COVID-19. About the study: Material from acute and convalescent COVID-19 was sourced from the United States, Italy and Spain. PBMCs, B-cell-depleted T cells, or T cells provided the cDNA or gDNA that made up the material.

Seattle patient enrollment occurred during active infection, with longitudinal follow-up thereafter. Data came from immunoSEQ multiplex PCR; TCRdb stores just in-frame clones and leaves some out. The table includes about 170,000 clones, about 87% detected once. The germline V gene encodes CDR1 SEHNR and CDR2 FQNEAQ (reference sequence). Losses at the gene ends were 5 bases for V and 5 bases for J; bases not matched to a gene: 7. The CDR3 sequence is 14 residues long. Sequencing was performed on peripheral blood. This sequence originates from a woman aged 80 or older with COVID-19, enrolled during active disease. This chain links TRBV7-9 with TRBJ2-7; TRBD1 matches 9 bases. CDR3: CASSPGQGSHEQYF. For the CDR3, the DNA is TGTGCCAGCAGCCCGGGACAGGGAAGCCACGAGCAGTACTTC.